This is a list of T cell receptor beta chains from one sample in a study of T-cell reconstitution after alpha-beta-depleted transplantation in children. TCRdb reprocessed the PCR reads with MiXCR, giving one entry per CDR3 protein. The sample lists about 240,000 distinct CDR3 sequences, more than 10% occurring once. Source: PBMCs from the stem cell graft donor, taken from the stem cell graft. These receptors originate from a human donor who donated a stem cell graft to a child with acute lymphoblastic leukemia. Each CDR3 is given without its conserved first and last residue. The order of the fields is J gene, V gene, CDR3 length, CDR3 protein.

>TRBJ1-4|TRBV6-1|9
ASSEHEKLF
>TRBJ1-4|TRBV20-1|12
SAARTDANEKLF
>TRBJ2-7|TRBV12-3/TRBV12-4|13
ASSLDWGLSYEQY
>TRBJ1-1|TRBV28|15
ASSLSVGTGDRTEAF
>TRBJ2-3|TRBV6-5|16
ASSYSGVGSLTTDTQY
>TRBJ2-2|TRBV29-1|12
SVNRGPNTGELF
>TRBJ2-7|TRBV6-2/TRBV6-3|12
ASDPGQSSYEQY
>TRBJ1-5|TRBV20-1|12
SASRVVSNQPQH
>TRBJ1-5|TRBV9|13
ASSVADSPYQPQH
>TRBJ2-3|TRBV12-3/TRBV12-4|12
ATSQPPQDGTQY
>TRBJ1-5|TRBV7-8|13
ASSLARQGSQPQH
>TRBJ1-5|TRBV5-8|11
ASSFPQGQPQH
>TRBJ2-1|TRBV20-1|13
SAREGGGGVREQF
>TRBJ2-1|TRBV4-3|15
ASSQGTSGSLIDEQF
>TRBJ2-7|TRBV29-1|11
SVEEGGAYEQY
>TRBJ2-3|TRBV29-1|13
SVPYGAGLTDTQY
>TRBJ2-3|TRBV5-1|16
ASSVGRSGTLNTDTQY
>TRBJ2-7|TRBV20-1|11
SAPGQGGYEQY
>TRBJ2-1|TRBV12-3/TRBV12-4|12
ASSQIRKSNEQF
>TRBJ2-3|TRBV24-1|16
ATQAGTTAISPTDTQY
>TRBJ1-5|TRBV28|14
ASSLLKQGFNQPQH
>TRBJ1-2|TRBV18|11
ASSPPQGWGYT
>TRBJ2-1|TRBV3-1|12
ASSHLGTYNEQF
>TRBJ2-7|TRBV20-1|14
SARGLAGRGTYEQY
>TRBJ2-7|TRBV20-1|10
SARDGGYEQY
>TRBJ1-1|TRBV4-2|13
ASSPSGRGGTEAF
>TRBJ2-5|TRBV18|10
ATRTNQETQY
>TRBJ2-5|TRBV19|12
ATALAGVQETQY
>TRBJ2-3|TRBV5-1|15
ASSLALAAGNTDTQY
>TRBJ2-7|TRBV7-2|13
ASSLVTGRADEQY
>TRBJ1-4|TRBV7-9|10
ASRGDREKLF
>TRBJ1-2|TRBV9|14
ASSGIPARGLYGYT
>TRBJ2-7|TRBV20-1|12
SARDERGKWEQY
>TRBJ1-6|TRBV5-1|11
ASSPRENSPLH
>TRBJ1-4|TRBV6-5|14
ASSYSVPGPGEKLF
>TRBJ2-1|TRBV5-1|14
ASSPGLAGGYNEQF
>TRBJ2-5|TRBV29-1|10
SVPRGQETQY
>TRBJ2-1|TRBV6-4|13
ASSDSKREVNEQF
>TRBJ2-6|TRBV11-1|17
ASSLKLGLAGPGANVLT
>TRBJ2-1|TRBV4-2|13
ASSPGLLSYNEQF
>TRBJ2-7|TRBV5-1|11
ASAFGISYEQY
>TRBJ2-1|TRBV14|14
ASSQDYQRFYNEQF
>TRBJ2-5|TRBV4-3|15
ASSHRGPQGLGETQY
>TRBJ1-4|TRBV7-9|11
ASSQWRGEKLF
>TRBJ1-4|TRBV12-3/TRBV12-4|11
ASSRADRVTMF
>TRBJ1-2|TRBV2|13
ASSPLGVENYGYT
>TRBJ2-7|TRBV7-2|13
ASSLRRGSSYEQY
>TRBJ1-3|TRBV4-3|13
ASSQDFGRGNTIY
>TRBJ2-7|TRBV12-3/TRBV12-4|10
ASSPTGAEQY
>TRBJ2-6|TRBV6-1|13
ASSPITSGANVLT
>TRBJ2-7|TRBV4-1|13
AISPGSFLSYEQY
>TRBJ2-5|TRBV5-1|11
ASSPGYQETQY
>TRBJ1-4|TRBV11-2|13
ASSLGRNRNEKLF
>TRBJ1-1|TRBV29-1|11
STDRGMNTEAF
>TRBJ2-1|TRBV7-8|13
ASSLGQGFNNEQF
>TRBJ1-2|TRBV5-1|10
ASSDPQGGYT
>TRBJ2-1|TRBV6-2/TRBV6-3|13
ASRRAGGIVWEQF
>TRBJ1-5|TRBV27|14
ASSSWAGGSNQPQH